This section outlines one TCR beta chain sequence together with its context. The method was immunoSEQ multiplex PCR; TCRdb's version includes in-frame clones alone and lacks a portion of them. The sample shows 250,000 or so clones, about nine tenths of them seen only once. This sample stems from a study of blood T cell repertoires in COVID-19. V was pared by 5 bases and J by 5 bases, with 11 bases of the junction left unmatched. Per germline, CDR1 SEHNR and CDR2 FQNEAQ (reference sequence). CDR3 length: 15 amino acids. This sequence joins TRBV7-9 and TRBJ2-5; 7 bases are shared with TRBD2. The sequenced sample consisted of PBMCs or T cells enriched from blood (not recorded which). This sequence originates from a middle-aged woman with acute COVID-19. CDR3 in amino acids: CASSRPGGKVETQYF. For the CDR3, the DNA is TGTGCCAGCAGCCGACCCGGGGGGAAGGTTGAGACCCAGTACTTC.